Listed below are T cell receptor beta chains from one sample, sequenced in a study of blood T cell repertoires in COVID-19. The method was immunoSEQ multiplex PCR; TCRdb's version includes in-frame clones alone and lacks a portion of them. The sample consists of fewer than 350,000 clones, approximately 88% of them appearing once. The sequenced material came from peripheral blood. Every receptor here comes from a woman aged 30 to 39 with COVID-19, enrolled during active disease. Both conserved end residues are part of each CDR3. Fields, in order: J gene, V gene, D gene, clone size, CDR3 DNA, CDR3 protein. A D gene is named only where the DNA matches it firmly. Rows give clone size only sometimes, using once, few, many, or a class for an expanded clone.

j_call: TRBJ2-1
v_call: TRBV19
d_call: -
clone_size: -
cdr3_nt: TGTGCCAGTAGTATAGATCAGGGGAGCTCCTACAATGAGCAGTTCTTC
cdr3_aa: CASSIDQGSSYNEQFF

j_call: TRBJ2-2
v_call: TRBV11-2
d_call: TRBD2
clone_size: -
cdr3_nt: TGTGCCAGCAGAACCTTCCGACTAGCGGGGGGGAGAGGCACCGGGGAGCTGTTTTTT
cdr3_aa: CASRTFRLAGGRGTGELFF

j_call: TRBJ2-1
v_call: TRBV27
d_call: -
clone_size: -
cdr3_nt: TGTGCCAGCAAGAGAGGCGGGTTCAGCTCCTACAATGAGCAGTTCTTC
cdr3_aa: CASKRGGFSSYNEQFF

j_call: TRBJ2-1
v_call: TRBV5-6
d_call: TRBD2
clone_size: -
cdr3_nt: TGTGCCAGCAGCCAACTAGCGGGGGGGTACTACAATGAGCAGTTCTTC
cdr3_aa: CASSQLAGGYYNEQFF

j_call: TRBJ2-1
v_call: TRBV6-5
d_call: -
clone_size: once
cdr3_nt: TGTGCCAGTGCTGGATCCGACAGGCATCCCTTCTTC
cdr3_aa: CASAGSDRHPFF

j_call: TRBJ2-1
v_call: TRBV7-2
d_call: TRBD2
clone_size: once
cdr3_nt: TGTGCCAGCAGCCCCGCCGTTCCGGGACTAGCTATCCATGAGCAGTTCTTC
cdr3_aa: CASSPAVPGLAIHEQFF

j_call: TRBJ1-5
v_call: TRBV6-1
d_call: -
clone_size: -
cdr3_nt: TGTGCCAGCAGTGAAGCCGGGGGGGATGGCAATCAGCCCCAGCATTTT
cdr3_aa: CASSEAGGDGNQPQHF

j_call: TRBJ1-2
v_call: TRBV10-1
d_call: -
clone_size: -
cdr3_nt: TGCGCCAGCAGTGAGTCGGGCAGGAGGGATGGCTACACCTTC
cdr3_aa: CASSESGRRDGYTF

j_call: TRBJ2-1
v_call: TRBV5-4
d_call: TRBD2
clone_size: -
cdr3_nt: TGTGCCAGCAGCCCCGGGACTAGCGGTACAAATGAGCAGTTCTTC
cdr3_aa: CASSPGTSGTNEQFF

j_call: TRBJ1-6
v_call: TRBV6-5
d_call: -
clone_size: -
cdr3_nt: TGTGCCAGCAGCACAGGGCAAAATTCACCCCTCCACTTT
cdr3_aa: CASSTGQNSPLHF

j_call: TRBJ1-4
v_call: TRBV2
d_call: -
clone_size: -
cdr3_nt: TGTGCCAGCAAGCCGGGAGCCCTGCCTGCAAATGAAAAACTGTTTTTT
cdr3_aa: CASKPGALPANEKLFF

j_call: TRBJ1-2
v_call: TRBV6-5
d_call: -
clone_size: -
cdr3_nt: TGTGCCAGCGGGGCAGATAACTATGGCTACACCTTC
cdr3_aa: CASGADNYGYTF

j_call: TRBJ1-2
v_call: TRBV9
d_call: -
clone_size: -
cdr3_nt: TGTGCCAGCAGCGCCATCCTGACAGTGTATGGCTACACCTTC
cdr3_aa: CASSAILTVYGYTF

j_call: TRBJ1-2
v_call: TRBV4-2
d_call: -
clone_size: many
cdr3_nt: TGTGCCAGCAGCCAACCAGGCTTCGCCTATGGCTACACCTTC
cdr3_aa: CASSQPGFAYGYTF

j_call: TRBJ2-5
v_call: TRBV7-3
d_call: -
clone_size: -
cdr3_nt: TGTGCCAGCAGCTTAAATGGCGGCGGGTTGGAGACCCAGTACTTC
cdr3_aa: CASSLNGGGLETQYF

j_call: TRBJ1-1
v_call: TRBV11-3
d_call: -
clone_size: -
cdr3_nt: TGTGCCAGCAGCTTATCCGGTAACACTGAAGCTTTCTTT
cdr3_aa: CASSLSGNTEAFF

j_call: TRBJ1-4
v_call: TRBV7-9
d_call: -
clone_size: once
cdr3_nt: TGTGCCAGCAGCTTAGTGGCAAGTAATGAAAAACTGTTTTTT
cdr3_aa: CASSLVASNEKLFF

j_call: TRBJ1-3
v_call: TRBV3-1/TRBV3-2
d_call: -
clone_size: -
cdr3_nt: TGTGCCAGCAGCCAAGATTATAGAGGATTAAATCCTCCTCCACATTTT
cdr3_aa: CASSQDYRGLNPPPHF

j_call: TRBJ2-1
v_call: TRBV18
d_call: -
clone_size: once
cdr3_nt: TGTGCCAGCTCTACCGTAGAGAGCTCCTACAATGAGCAGTTCTTC
cdr3_aa: CASSTVESSYNEQFF

j_call: TRBJ1-4
v_call: TRBV7-9
d_call: -
clone_size: -
cdr3_nt: TGTGCCAGCAGCCACAAGAGCGGACAGTTTAATGAAAAACTGTTTTTT
cdr3_aa: CASSHKSGQFNEKLFF

j_call: TRBJ1-2
v_call: TRBV6-5
d_call: -
clone_size: once
cdr3_nt: TGTGCCACCAGCTCCGGGGGGACCTCGGGCAGCTACACCTTC
cdr3_aa: CATSSGGTSGSYTF

j_call: TRBJ1-5
v_call: TRBV6-5
d_call: TRBD1
clone_size: -
cdr3_nt: TGTGCCAGCACCGGGACAGTCAATCAGCCCCAGCATTTT
cdr3_aa: CASTGTVNQPQHF

j_call: TRBJ2-5
v_call: TRBV11-3
d_call: -
clone_size: -
cdr3_nt: TGTGCCAGCAGCCCCCACGCTATAGAGACCCAGTACTTC
cdr3_aa: CASSPHAIETQYF

j_call: TRBJ1-6
v_call: TRBV27
d_call: -
clone_size: -
cdr3_nt: TGTGCCAGCAAGATCTCAGGAGGTTCACCCCTCCACTTT
cdr3_aa: CASKISGGSPLHF

j_call: TRBJ1-6
v_call: TRBV19
d_call: -
clone_size: -
cdr3_nt: TGTGCCAGTGGAGCAGGGACTCCTTCACCCCTCCACTTT
cdr3_aa: CASGAGTPSPLHF

j_call: TRBJ1-4
v_call: TRBV6-1
d_call: -
clone_size: -
cdr3_nt: TGTGCCAGCAGTGAACAGGGAGGGGAAAAACTGTTTTTT
cdr3_aa: CASSEQGGEKLFF

j_call: TRBJ2-1
v_call: TRBV7-9
d_call: TRBD1
clone_size: -
cdr3_nt: TGTGCCAGCAGAGGGACAGTTTACAATGAGCAGTTCTTC
cdr3_aa: CASRGTVYNEQFF

j_call: TRBJ1-1
v_call: TRBV4-1
d_call: -
clone_size: -
cdr3_nt: TGCGCCAGCAGCCAAGTCGAAGCTTTCCTGAACACTGAAGCTTTCTTT
cdr3_aa: CASSQVEAFLNTEAFF

j_call: TRBJ1-1
v_call: TRBV7-9
d_call: -
clone_size: -
cdr3_nt: TGTGCCAGCAGCTTCACAGCGAACACTGAAGCTTTCTTT
cdr3_aa: CASSFTANTEAFF

j_call: TRBJ2-3
v_call: TRBV28
d_call: -
clone_size: -
cdr3_nt: TGTGCCAGCAGTTTAGGACTACAAAGCACAGATACGCAGTATTTT
cdr3_aa: CASSLGLQSTDTQYF

j_call: TRBJ1-2
v_call: TRBV28
d_call: -
clone_size: -
cdr3_nt: TGTGCCAGCAGCCGGACAACTAACTATGGCTACACCTTC
cdr3_aa: CASSRTTNYGYTF

j_call: TRBJ1-6
v_call: TRBV3-1/TRBV3-2
d_call: -
clone_size: -
cdr3_nt: TGTGCCAGCAGCCAAGATGTTCGAGGTTCACCCCTCCACTTT
cdr3_aa: CASSQDVRGSPLHF

j_call: TRBJ2-3
v_call: TRBV29-1
d_call: TRBD2
clone_size: -
cdr3_nt: TGCAGCGTTGAAAAGCGGGGGGGCAGCACAGATACGCAGTATTTT
cdr3_aa: CSVEKRGGSTDTQYF

j_call: TRBJ1-1
v_call: TRBV3-1/TRBV3-2
d_call: -
clone_size: -
cdr3_nt: TGTGCCAGCAGCCCGAGGGCCCAGAACACTGAAGCTTTCTTT
cdr3_aa: CASSPRAQNTEAFF

j_call: TRBJ2-7
v_call: TRBV9
d_call: -
clone_size: -
cdr3_nt: TGTGCCAGCAGCGTAGACGGGAACTCCTACGAGCAGTACTTC
cdr3_aa: CASSVDGNSYEQYF

j_call: TRBJ1-1
v_call: TRBV5-4
d_call: -
clone_size: -
cdr3_nt: TGTGCCAGCAGCCGGGGGGGGACGGACACTGAAGCTTTCTTT
cdr3_aa: CASSRGGTDTEAFF

j_call: TRBJ2-5
v_call: TRBV27
d_call: TRBD2
clone_size: -
cdr3_nt: TGTGCCAGCAGTCTTAGCGGGGAGGGGCGGCTCCAAGAGACCCAGTACTTC
cdr3_aa: CASSLSGEGRLQETQYF

j_call: TRBJ2-1
v_call: TRBV5-5
d_call: -
clone_size: -
cdr3_nt: TGTGCCAGCAGCTTGGTGGGGGGTGAGCAGTTCTTC
cdr3_aa: CASSLVGGEQFF